These 27 T cell receptor beta chains originate from one sample sequenced in a study of identifying expanded T cells in peripheral blood. The data were produced by immunoSEQ multiplex PCR, yet TCRdb's version contains in-frame clones alone and is incomplete. The sample yields about 58,000 clones, roughly nine tenths seen once. The sequencing sample was made of blood. These receptors came from a person aged 18 to 70 in good health.

This rearrangement joins TRBV18 to TRBJ1-3; D possibly corresponds to TRBD1 (6 bases). CDR1 is KGHSH, CDR2 LQKENI, per germline. The CDR3 consists of 19 residues. V lost 8 bases, J lost 2 bases, and 28 bases lay in between. In DNA form, the CDR3 reads TGTGCCAGCCATGAACAAACCCCGTCCAGGGGTTCCCCTGGAAACACCATATATTTT. This gives the protein CASHEQTPSRGSPGNTIYF.

The V and J genes are TRBV7-2 and TRBJ1-6; unclear D gene. The V end lost 5 bases, the J end lost 11 bases, and 13 bases lay between the germline ends. The CDR3 runs to 13 residues. Germline V gene lookup returns CDR1 SGHTA and CDR2 FQGNSA. CDR3 nucleotides: TGTGCCAGCAGCCCCCGACCCGGGGCACCCCTCCACTTT. It codes for CASSPRPGAPLHF.

As DNA, the CDR3 is TGTGCCAGCCGAACATGGGGCGAGGCTGGGGCCAACGTCCTGACTTTC. This codes for CASRTWGEAGANVLTF. The chain combines TRBV27 with TRBJ2-6; a weak D match, TRBD1 (5 bases). The CDR3 spans 16 residues. CDR1 MNHEY and CDR2 SMNVEV come from the germline V gene (reference sequence). The germline V and J ends were trimmed by 8 bases and 2 bases, with 16 bases remaining between them.

A few counts support this clone. The chain is built from TRBV4-1 and TRBJ1-2, with 9 nucleotides matching TRBD1. The V gene's germline CDR1 is MGHRA and CDR2 YSYEKL. The V segment lost 3 bases and the J segment 4 bases; nucleotides outside the gene matches: 3. The CDR3 extends over 14 amino acids. The CDR3 coding sequence is TGCGCCAGCAGCCAGGACAGGGGAATCTATGGCTACACCTTC. It codes for CASSQDRGIYGYTF.

CDR3 coding DNA: TGTGCCAGCAGTTACGACAGCGAAGCTTTCTTT. Residues: CASSYDSEAFF. This chain links TRBV6-6 with TRBJ1-1, with D perhaps TRBD1 (5 bases). The germline CDR1 and CDR2 sequences are MNHNY and SVGAGI (reference sequence). CDR3 length: 11 residues. V was cut by 2 bases and J by 8 bases, with 6 bases left in between.

The chain couples TRBV14 to TRBJ1-2; D is uncertain. The CDR3 is 16 amino acids. The V end was cut by 1 base, the J end by 1 base, with 13 bases between. Looked up from germline, CDR1 is SGHDN and CDR2 is FVKESK. The CDR3 DNA reads as TGTGCCAGCAGCCAAGTACTTGGCGGATTTAACTATGGCTACACCTTC. Amino acid sequence: CASSQVLGGFNYGYTF.

Here the CDR3 DNA reads TGCAGCGTTGAAGAGCAGGGGGCGCCGGAGACCCAGTACTTC. It specifies CSVEEQGAPETQYF. The chain employs TRBV29-1 and TRBJ2-5, with 8 bases fitting TRBD1. After removal of 0 bases from V and 5 bases from J, the junction contained 5 bases not matched to a gene. The CDR3 is 14 residues long. Germline lookup yields CDR1 SQVTM and CDR2 ANQGSEA. Together with reference TRBV29-1 and TRBJ2-5, the CDR3 gives the full variable domain: SAVISQKPSRDICQRGTSLTIQCQVDSQVTMMFWYRQQPGQSLTLIATANQGSEATYESGFVIDKFPISRPNLTFSTLTVSNMSPEDSSIYLCSVEEQGAPETQYFGPGTRLLVL.

V and J are TRBV29-1 and TRBJ1-1; D not certain. The germline V gene has CDR1 SQVTM and CDR2 ANQGSEA. The V and J ends lost 6 bases and 1 base respectively, with 6 bases between them. The CDR3 totals 11 residues. CDR3 amino acids: CSVYRNTEAFF. CDR3 sequence (DNA): TGCAGCGTGTACAGGAACACTGAAGCTTTCTTT.

The chain recombines TRBV30 with TRBJ2-2; a weak D match, TRBD2 (6 bases). The CDR3 runs to 15 residues. The V and J ends lost 2 bases and 4 bases respectively, with 14 bases between them. Looked up from germline, CDR1 is GTSNPN and CDR2 is SVGIG (reference sequence). The CDR3 is CAWSRRGFSTGELFF. CDR3 DNA sequence: TGTGCCTGGAGTAGGCGGGGATTTAGCACCGGGGAGCTGTTTTTT. The variable domain in full, completed from reference TRBV30 and TRBJ2-2, reads SQTIHQWPATLVQPVGSPLSLECTVEGTSNPNLYWYRQAAGRGLQLLFYSVGIGQISSEVPQNLSASRPQDRQFILSSKKLLLSDSGFYLCAWSRRGFSTGELFFGEGSRLTVL.

The V and J genes are TRBV7-2 and TRBJ2-3; tentatively, D is TRBD2 (6 bases). V dropped 5 bases and J dropped 2 bases, with 11 bases sitting between them. The CDR3 sequence is 14 residues long. Germline CDR1 and CDR2: SGHTA and FQGNSA. CDR3 coding DNA: TGTGCCAGCAGCCTGGAGGGGAACACAGATACGCAGTATTTT. Residues: CASSLEGNTDTQYF.

This clone ranks as medium-sized. The gene calls are TRBV7-2 and TRBJ1-5, with TRBD1 matching over 7 bases. This CDR3 has 15 amino acids. In germline, CDR1 is SGHTA, CDR2 FQGNSA. Trimming at V came to 5 bases and at J to 4 bases, leaving 8 bases not matched to a gene. The CDR3, as DNA: TGTGCCAGCAGCACCCGACAGGGAGGAAATCAGCCCCAGCATTTT. This gives the protein CASSTRQGGNQPQHF.

The genes are TRBV29-1 and TRBJ2-3; D tentatively reads TRBD1 or TRBD2 (5 bases each). The CDR3 contains 16 residues. V was cut by 1 base and J by 5 bases, with 19 bases left in between. Looked up from germline, CDR1 is SQVTM and CDR2 is ANQGSEA. CDR3 sequence (DNA): TGCAGCGTTGAAGGGGGACGCAACACCATGGGAGATACGCAGTATTTT. Its protein product is CSVEGGRNTMGDTQYF.

V gene TRBV29-1 combines with J gene TRBJ2-5, with D hard to call. CDR3 length equals 12 residues. Germline lookup yields CDR1 SQVTM and CDR2 ANQGSEA. The V end lost 0 bases, the J end lost 5 bases, and 7 bases lay between the germline ends. CDR3 DNA sequence: TGCAGCGTTGAAGATCTCCGGGAGACCCAGTACTTC. Its translation: CSVEDLRETQYF.

The rearrangement uses TRBV19 and TRBJ1-1; no firm D call. Germline V lookup: CDR1 LNHDA, CDR2 SQIVND (reference sequence). V was trimmed by 4 bases and J by 0 bases, leaving 9 bases between them. The CDR3 is made up of 14 amino acids. CDR3 amino acids: CASSTPGVNTEAFF. The CDR3 DNA sequence: TGTGCCAGTAGTACCCCCGGGGTGAACACTGAAGCTTTCTTT.

Comment on this clone: A junction end diverges from the germline sequence, so it may reflect a read error. The chain recombines TRBV2 with TRBJ1-5, with D possibly TRBD1 on 6 matching bases. The CDR3 contains 11 residues. The germline gives CDR1 SNHLY, CDR2 FYNNEI. This chain's CDR3 is CASRSWDTMDF. The CDR3 region has the DNA TGTGCCAGCAGATCTTGGGACACCATGGATTTT.

The chain recombines TRBV6-1 with TRBJ1-5; the match to TRBD1 covers 8 bases. CDR1 MNHNS and CDR2 SASEGT come from the germline V gene. V was pared by 7 bases and J by 7 bases, with 9 bases of the junction left unmatched. This CDR3 region has 14 residues. The CDR3 DNA reads as TGTGCCAGCAACGAGGACAGGGTTTACCAGCCCCAGCATTTT. Translating it yields CASNEDRVYQPQHF.

This clone was seen only once. The chain combines TRBV18 with TRBJ1-1; possible D gene TRBD1, 6 bases. The CDR3 runs to 17 residues. CDR1 and CDR2 from the germline V gene are KGHSH and LQKENI. V dropped 2 bases and J dropped 1 base, with 17 bases sitting between them. The CDR3 here is CASSPYRGARENTEAFF. CDR3 nucleotide sequence: TGTGCCAGCTCACCATACCGGGGGGCGAGAGAGAACACTGAAGCTTTCTTT.

The J gene is TRBJ2-6, the V gene TRBV9, with a tentative D call TRBD1 (5 bases). Trimming cost V 0 bases and J 0 bases, with 7 bases left between them. The CDR3 totals 16 residues. Looked up from germline, CDR1 is SGDLS and CDR2 is YYNGEE. CDR3 nucleotide sequence: TGTGCCAGCAGCGTAGGGACAAACTCTGGGGCCAACGTCCTGACTTTC. The encoded protein is CASSVGTNSGANVLTF.

This sequence joins TRBV28 and TRBJ2-7; 8 nucleotides line up with TRBD1. Germline CDR1 is MDHEN and CDR2 is SYDVKM. The CDR3 totals 15 residues. Trimming removed 5 bases from V and 4 bases from J; junction bases left unmatched: 10. This chain's CDR3 is CASSRPGQVGYEQYF. Written as DNA, the CDR3 is TGTGCCAGCAGTCGGCCGGGACAGGTGGGGTACGAGCAGTACTTC.

The genes are TRBV6-5 and TRBJ2-1; 7 nucleotides line up with TRBD2. The CDR3 consists of 12 residues. V shed 6 bases, J shed 8 bases, and the junction held 4 bases outside the gene matches. The germline V gene has CDR1 MNHEY and CDR2 SVGAGI. This CDR3 is CASRGGADEQFF. CDR3 bases: TGTGCCAGCAGGGGAGGGGCGGATGAGCAGTTCTTC.

The rearrangement links TRBV6-6 to TRBJ2-1; D might be TRBD2 (5 bases). Germline V gene sequence: CDR1 MNHNY, CDR2 SVGAGI (reference sequence). The CDR3 contains 13 residues. Between the trimmed V and J ends, which lost 6 bases and 5 bases, there was a span of 11 bases. This CDR3 is CASSQLENNEQFF. The CDR3 coding sequence is TGTGCCAGCAGCCAACTAGAGAACAATGAGCAGTTCTTC.

The gene calls are TRBV28 and TRBJ2-1; D might be TRBD1 or TRBD2, each matching 5 bases. With 6 bases removed from V and 6 bases from J, the gap between germline ends came to 18 bases. CDR1 MDHEN and CDR2 SYDVKM come from the germline V gene. This CDR3 spans 15 amino acids. The CDR3 DNA sequence: TGTGCCAGCAGCCGGGACCCCAATATTCTCAATGAGCAGTTCTTC. It encodes CASSRDPNILNEQFF.

The V call is TRBV5-1, the J call TRBJ1-2, with D possibly being TRBD1 (5 bases). The CDR3 is 13 residues long. Germline V gives CDR1 SGHRS, CDR2 YFSETQ. V was shortened by 4 bases and J by 4 bases, with 11 bases between the two germline ends. DNA of the CDR3: TGCGCCAGCAGCGATTTGGGGGGCTATGGCTACACCTTC. It encodes CASSDLGGYGYTF.

V usage is TRBV11-3 and J usage is TRBJ1-6; D is uncertain. This CDR3 has 14 residues. Germline V gene sequence: CDR1 SGHNT, CDR2 YENEEA. V was pared by 8 bases and J by 2 bases, with 10 bases between. The CDR3 loop reads CASDQVPYNSPLHF. CDR3 coding DNA: TGTGCCAGCGATCAGGTCCCCTATAATTCACCCCTCCACTTT.

The chain is built from TRBV10-3 and TRBJ2-3; the D gene is possibly TRBD1 (6 bases). The CDR3 totals 12 residues. Germline V gene lookup returns CDR1 ENHRY and CDR2 SYGVKD. The V and J ends lost 0 bases and 12 bases respectively, with 10 bases between them. The CDR3 spells CAISESQGRQYF. For the CDR3, the DNA is TGTGCCATCAGTGAGTCGCAGGGGAGACAGTATTTT.

Here the CDR3 DNA reads TGTGCCAGTAGTAGAACAGACAGGAATGAGCAGTTCTTC. Protein: CASSRTDRNEQFF. The chain uses TRBV19 and TRBJ2-1; possible D gene TRBD1, 6 bases. Germline-derived CDR1 and CDR2 are LNHDA and SQIVND (reference sequence). V was cut by 4 bases and J by 7 bases, with 11 bases left in between. The CDR3 has 13 residues.

CDR3 region: CASSPEGINQPQHF. The CDR3 coding sequence is TGCGCCAGCAGCCCGGAGGGGATCAATCAGCCCCAGCATTTT. The J gene is TRBJ1-5, the V gene TRBV5-1; TRBD1 is a possible D gene (5 bases). V was cut by 4 bases and J by 3 bases, with 11 bases left in between. CDR1 and CDR2 (germline): SGHRS, YFSETQ. The CDR3 is 14 residues long.